A single sample gave rise to the 21 T cell receptor beta chains below, sequenced in a study of cytomegalovirus exposure and HLA in healthy donors. Primers: 60 Vbeta forward and 13 Jbeta reverse. Produced via immunoSEQ multiplex PCR; TCRdb's table is partial and in-frame only. The sample holds under 200,000 clones; approximately 80% are singletons and the top ten take 4.5% to 5.5%. The sequencing sample was made of PBMCs. These TCRs come from a woman in her forties or fifties in good health and CMV-seropositive.

This chain uses TRBV7-2 with TRBJ2-7, with 7 bases fitting TRBD2. This CDR3 region has 15 residues. Germline CDR1 reads SGHTA; CDR2 reads FQGNSA. J gave up 2 bases and V 3 bases, and 7 bases lay outside the gene matches. The CDR3 reads CASSLASGTPYEQYF. In nucleotides, the CDR3 is TGTGCCAGCAGCTTGGCTAGCGGAACCCCCTACGAGCAGTACTTC.

The table lists this clone with a few counts. This chain uses TRBV7-2 with TRBJ1-4; no clear D. Between the trimmed V and J ends, which lost 5 bases and 11 bases, there was a span of 15 bases. The CDR3 has 13 amino acids. CDR1 and CDR2 (germline): SGHTA, FQGNSA. The CDR3 region is CASSPYTLRKLFF. CDR3 bases: TGTGCCAGCAGCCCGTACACCCTGAGGAAACTGTTTTTT. The full variable domain, completed using reference TRBV7-2 and TRBJ1-4, is GAGVSQSPSNKVTEKGKDVELRCDPISGHTALYWYRQSLGQGLEFLIYFQGNSAPDKSGLPSDRFSAERTGGSVSTLTIQRTQQEDSAVYLCASSPYTLRKLFFGSGTQLSVL.

The chain employs TRBV29-1 and TRBJ1-4, with 7 bases matching TRBD1. Germline trimming cut 6 bases from V and 1 base from J; bases unmatched to any gene: 14. This CDR3 has 17 amino acids. Germline CDR1 is SQVTM and CDR2 is ANQGSEA. The CDR3 protein is CSVAGTAGFGTNEKLFF. The CDR3 nucleotides read TGCAGCGTAGCCGGGACAGCCGGCTTCGGAACTAATGAAAAACTGTTTTTT.

V gene TRBV28 combines with J gene TRBJ2-5, with no clear D. The assigned J gene may be wrong: the sequence end matches TRBJ2-7 better. From germline, CDR1 is MDHEN and CDR2 SYDVKM. This CDR3 contains 12 residues. The CDR3 region is CFKQKAAYEQYF. CDR3 coding DNA: TGTTTCAAGCAGAAGGCGGCATACGAGCAGTACTTC.

Here the CDR3 reads CASSLHNSGANVLTF. The CDR3 DNA sequence: TGTGCCAGCAGTTTACACAACTCTGGGGCCAACGTCCTGACTTTC. V usage is TRBV6-1 and J usage is TRBJ2-6; D is ambiguous. The CDR3 is 15 residues long. The V end lost 5 bases, the J end lost 0 bases, and 8 bases lay between the germline ends. From germline, CDR1 is MNHNS and CDR2 SASEGT.

This chain links TRBV7-9 with TRBJ2-5; D may be TRBD1 (6 bases). The CDR3 runs 15 residues. V was clipped by 5 bases and J by 1 base, with 14 bases between them. Germline V gene lookup returns CDR1 SEHNR and CDR2 FQNEAQ (reference sequence). CDR3 sequence: CASSRDQGRQETQYF. CDR3 nucleotides: TGTGCCAGCAGCCGGGACCAGGGGCGCCAAGAGACCCAGTACTTC.

The rearrangement joins TRBV10-3 to TRBJ1-2; maybe TRBD1 (5 bases). V was shortened by 4 bases and J by 5 bases, with 17 bases between the two germline ends. The CDR3 is 15 amino acids. Germline V gene sequence: CDR1 ENHRY, CDR2 SYGVKD. CDR3 loop: CAISAGPAVGYGYTF. The CDR3 nucleotides are TGTGCCATCAGTGCAGGGCCCGCCGTTGGGTATGGCTACACCTTC.

The J gene is TRBJ1-1, the V gene TRBV9; D is perhaps TRBD1 (6 bases). V was pared by 3 bases and J by 3 bases, with 9 bases between. Germline values: CDR1 SGDLS, CDR2 YYNGEE. The CDR3 is made up of 13 amino acids. CDR3 region: CASSEGGDTEAFF. CDR3 DNA: TGTGCCAGCAGCGAAGGGGGAGACACTGAAGCTTTCTTT.

The rearrangement links TRBV10-2 to TRBJ1-2; the match to TRBD1 covers 9 bases. Germline CDR1 is WSHSY and CDR2 is SAAADI. CDR3 length: 14 residues. Unmatched junction bases numbered 7, after V lost 6 bases and J lost 5 bases. CDR3 sequence reads: CASSPGQGAYGYTF. CDR3 DNA sequence: TGCGCCAGCAGCCCGGGACAGGGCGCTTATGGCTACACCTTC.

The CDR3 nucleotides are TGTGCCAGCAGCTCTCTCCTTAACTATGGCTACACCTTC. Its translation: CASSSLLNYGYTF. This chain joins TRBV27 and TRBJ1-2, with D hard to call. Germline V lookup: CDR1 MNHEY, CDR2 SMNVEV (reference sequence). The germline V and J ends were trimmed by 6 bases and 1 base, with 9 bases remaining between them. There are 13 residues in the CDR3.

The chain's CDR3 is CASSHGTSGSYNEQFF. The CDR3 DNA follows: TGTGCCAGCAGCCACGGGACTAGCGGTTCCTACAATGAGCAGTTCTTC. The chain employs TRBV4-2 and TRBJ2-1, with 11 nucleotides matching TRBD2. The J segment lost 1 base and the V segment lost 3 bases, leaving 2 bases of the junction unmatched. Germline V gene sequence: CDR1 LGHNA, CDR2 YNFKEQ. The CDR3 has 16 residues.

This clone has a handful of counts. The chain joins TRBV27 to TRBJ2-5, with 7 bases fitting TRBD1. Germline values: CDR1 MNHEY, CDR2 SMNVEV (reference sequence). J was trimmed by 4 bases and V by 3 bases; bases with no gene match: 2. The CDR3 spans 13 residues. DNA for the CDR3: TGTGCCAGCAGTTTGACAGGGAGAGAGACCCAGTACTTC. This gives the protein CASSLTGRETQYF.

The V call is TRBV4-3, the J call TRBJ2-1, with TRBD2 matching 11 bases. Germline loops: CDR1 LGHNA, CDR2 YSLEER. Losses at the gene ends were 5 bases for V and 8 bases for J; bases not matched to a gene: 8. The CDR3 extends over 15 amino acids. CDR3 nucleotides: TGCGCCAGCAGCGTACAACTAGCGGGAGTCGATGAGCAGTTCTTC. Encoded protein: CASSVQLAGVDEQFF.

The chain joins TRBV29-1 to TRBJ2-3; 8 nucleotides match TRBD2. Germline-derived CDR1 and CDR2 are SQVTM and ANQGSEA. V was clipped by 6 bases and J by 4 bases; unmatched bases: 6. The CDR3 has 13 amino acids. CDR3 amino acids: CSVTTAGADTQYF. The CDR3 DNA follows: TGCAGCGTGACGACAGCGGGGGCAGATACGCAGTATTTT.

The J gene is TRBJ1-1, the V gene TRBV14, with 7 bases lining up with TRBD1. The junction had 12 bases not matched to a gene; V was cut back by 4 bases and J by 4 bases. This CDR3 spans 16 amino acids. Germline V lookup: CDR1 SGHDN, CDR2 FVKESK. For the CDR3, the DNA is TGTGCCAGCAGCCCTTACAGGGGAGGAGTTGGCACTGAAGCTTTCTTT. Translated: CASSPYRGGVGTEAFF.

In regard to this clone: This sequence may be a read error, since a much larger clone differs from it by one base. This sample includes further DNA sequences coding for the same CDR3. The CDR3 nucleotides are TGTGCCAGCAGTGACTCTGGGGGGGGCACAGATACGCAGTATTTT. Translating gives CASSDSGGGTDTQYF. This chain joins TRBV6-4 and TRBJ2-3; 7 nucleotides line up with TRBD2. Germline CDR1 is MRHNA and CDR2 is SNTAGT. J gave up 1 base and V 0 bases, and 1 base lay outside the gene matches. This CDR3 contains 15 residues.

The rearrangement joins TRBV5-8 to TRBJ2-5, with TRBD2 matching 12 bases. Germline V gives CDR1 SGHTS, CDR2 YDEGEE. J was trimmed by 5 bases and V by 8 bases; bases with no gene match: 4. The CDR3 contains 13 residues. In DNA, the CDR3 is TGTGCCAGTCGACTAGCGGGAGTGGAGACCCAGTACTTC. Translating it yields CASRLAGVETQYF.

This sequence joins TRBV9 and TRBJ2-1, with a tentative D call TRBD2 (5 bases). V was trimmed by 5 bases and J by 6 bases, leaving 18 bases between them. CDR3 length: 15 residues. CDR1 and CDR2 from the germline V gene are SGDLS and YYNGEE. CDR3 protein: CASSPGGPWSNEQFF. The CDR3, as DNA: TGTGCCAGCAGTCCGGGCGGGCCCTGGAGCAATGAGCAGTTCTTC.

This clone was detected once. In DNA, the CDR3 is TGTGCCAGCAGCTGGACAGGGTACAATGAGCAGTTCTTC. It encodes CASSWTGYNEQFF. The chain recombines TRBV7-2 with TRBJ2-1; TRBD1 agrees at 8 bases. Germline trimming cut 4 bases from V and 4 bases from J; bases unmatched to any gene: 0. Germline V gives CDR1 SGHTA, CDR2 FQGNSA. The CDR3 extends over 13 amino acids.

The chain joins TRBV7-2 to TRBJ2-7; 10 nucleotides align to TRBD1. From germline, CDR1 is SGHTA and CDR2 FQGNSA. This CDR3 contains 14 residues. The junction had 7 bases not matched to a gene; V was cut back by 4 bases and J by 7 bases. CDR3 sequence (DNA): TGTGCCAGCAGCTCCAGACAGGGGGCTGGAGAGCAGTACTTC. Its protein product is CASSSRQGAGEQYF.

The chain combines TRBV10-3 with TRBJ2-7; the D gene is possibly TRBD1 (6 bases). This CDR3 is built from 12 residues. V dropped 2 bases and J dropped 6 bases, with 8 bases sitting between them. The germline gives CDR1 ENHRY, CDR2 SYGVKD. This chain's CDR3 is CAISERQAEQYF. The CDR3 bases are TGTGCCATCAGTGAGCGACAGGCCGAGCAGTACTTC.